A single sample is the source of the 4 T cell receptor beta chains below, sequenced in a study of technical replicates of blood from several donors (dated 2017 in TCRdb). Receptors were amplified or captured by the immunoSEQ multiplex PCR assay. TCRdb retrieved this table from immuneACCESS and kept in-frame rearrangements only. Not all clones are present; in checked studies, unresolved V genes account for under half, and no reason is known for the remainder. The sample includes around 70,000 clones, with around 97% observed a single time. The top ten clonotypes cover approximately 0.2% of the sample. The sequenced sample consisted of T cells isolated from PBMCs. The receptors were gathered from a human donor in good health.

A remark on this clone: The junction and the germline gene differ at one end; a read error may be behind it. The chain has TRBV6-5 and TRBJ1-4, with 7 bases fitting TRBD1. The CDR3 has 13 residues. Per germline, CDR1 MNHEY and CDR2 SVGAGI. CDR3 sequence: CASSYEGAERLFF. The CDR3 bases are TGTGCCAGCAGTTACGAGGGGGCCGAAAGACTGTTTTTT.

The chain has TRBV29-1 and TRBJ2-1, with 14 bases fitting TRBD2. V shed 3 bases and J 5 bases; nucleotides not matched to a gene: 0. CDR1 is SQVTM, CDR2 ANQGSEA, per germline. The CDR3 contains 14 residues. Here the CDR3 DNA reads TGCAGCGTTGAGGGACTAGCGGGAGACAATGAGCAGTTCTTC. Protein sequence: CSVEGLAGDNEQFF.

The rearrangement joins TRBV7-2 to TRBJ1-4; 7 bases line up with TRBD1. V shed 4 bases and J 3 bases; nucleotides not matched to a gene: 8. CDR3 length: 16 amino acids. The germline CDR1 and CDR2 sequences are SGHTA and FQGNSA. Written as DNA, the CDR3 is TGTGCCAGCAGCTCCCTAAGGGACAGCTCTAATGAAAAACTGTTTTTT. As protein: CASSSLRDSSNEKLFF.

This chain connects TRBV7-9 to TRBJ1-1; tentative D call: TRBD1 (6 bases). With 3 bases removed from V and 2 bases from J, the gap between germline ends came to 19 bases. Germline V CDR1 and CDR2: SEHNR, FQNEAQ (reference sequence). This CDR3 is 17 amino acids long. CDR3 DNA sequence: TGTGCCAGCAGCTTGGCCCTCAGGGGAGTTGGAAACACTGAAGCTTTCTTT. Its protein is CASSLALRGVGNTEAFF.